This entry is about one T cell receptor beta chain. Its antigen is still unknown. CDR3 length: 14 amino acids. CDR1 is SGHVS, CDR2 FNYEAQ, per germline. The trim removed 5 bases at V and 5 bases at J, leaving 4 bases unmatched. TCRdb's table, derived via immunoSEQ multiplex PCR, lists solely in-frame clones and lacks some. Found here are around 35,000 clones, approximately 84% of them singletons; the top ten hold 20% to 25%. This record belongs to a study of OX40 agonist ivuxolimab in advanced cancers. The study, taken as a whole, reports: In general, CD8+ T cells held more expanded clones than CD4+ did, on average. Specificity for antigen went undetermined in the expanded peripheral T cells.

Sequences were derived from CD4+ or CD8+ T cells sorted from blood, sampled in a trial of the OX40 agonist ivuxolimab. The origin of this receptor is an adult with an advanced solid tumor such as melanoma, head and neck, liver or kidney cancer. The J gene is TRBJ2-3, the V gene TRBV7-6; TRBD2 matches at 10 bases. In nucleotides, the CDR3 is TGTGCCAGCAGCCTAATAGCGGGAGGAGATACGCAGTATTTT. As protein: CASSLIAGGDTQYF.